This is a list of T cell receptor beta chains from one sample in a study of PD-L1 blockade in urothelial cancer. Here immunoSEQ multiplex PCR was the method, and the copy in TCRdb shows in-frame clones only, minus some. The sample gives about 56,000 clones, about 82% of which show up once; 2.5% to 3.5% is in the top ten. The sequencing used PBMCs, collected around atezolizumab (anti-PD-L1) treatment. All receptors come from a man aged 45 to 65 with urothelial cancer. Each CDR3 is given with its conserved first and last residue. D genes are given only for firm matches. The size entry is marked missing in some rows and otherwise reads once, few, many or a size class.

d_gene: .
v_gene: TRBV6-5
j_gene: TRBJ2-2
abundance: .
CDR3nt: TGTGCCAGCAGTTACGGGAGGTTGAACACCGGGGAGCTGTTTTTT
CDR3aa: CASSYGRLNTGELFF

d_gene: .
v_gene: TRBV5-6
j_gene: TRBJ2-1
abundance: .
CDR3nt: TGTGCCAGCAGCAGGGGGAGTGGGGTTGAGCAGTTCTTC
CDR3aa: CASSRGSGVEQFF

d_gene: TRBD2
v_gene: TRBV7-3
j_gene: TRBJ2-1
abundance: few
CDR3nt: TGTGCCAGCAGCTATAGCGGGAGTGGTAATGAGCAGTTCTTC
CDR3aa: CASSYSGSGNEQFF

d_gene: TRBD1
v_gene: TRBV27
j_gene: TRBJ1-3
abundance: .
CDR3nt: TGTGCCAGCAGTTCCCGGGACAGCTCTGGAAACACCATATATTTT
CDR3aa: CASSSRDSSGNTIYF

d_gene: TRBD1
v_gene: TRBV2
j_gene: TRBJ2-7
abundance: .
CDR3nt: TGTGCCAGCAGGGCTCGACAGGGTAGTGAGCAGTACTTC
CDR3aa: CASRARQGSEQYF

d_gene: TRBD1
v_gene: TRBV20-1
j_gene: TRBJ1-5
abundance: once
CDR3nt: TGCAGTGCTCCGAATCGGGGACAGCTGTATTTT
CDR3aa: CSAPNRGQLYF

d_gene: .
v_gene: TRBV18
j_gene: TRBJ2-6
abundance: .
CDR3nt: TGTGCCAGCTCACCGCGGGAATCTGGGGCCAACGTCCTGACTTTC
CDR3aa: CASSPRESGANVLTF

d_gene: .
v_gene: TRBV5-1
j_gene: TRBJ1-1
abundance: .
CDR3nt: TGCGCCAGCAGCTTGGGACCTAGCAGGAACACTGAAGCTTTCTTT
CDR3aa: CASSLGPSRNTEAFF

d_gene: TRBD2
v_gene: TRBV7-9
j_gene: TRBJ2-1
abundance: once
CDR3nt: TGTGCCAGCAGCCTGAGCGGGAGGGCGTACAATGAGCAGTTCTTC
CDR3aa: CASSLSGRAYNEQFF

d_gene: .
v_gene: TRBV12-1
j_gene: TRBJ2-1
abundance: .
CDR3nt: TGTGCCAGCAGCCTTAAAGCGGGAGGCTCCTACAATGAGCAGTTCTTC
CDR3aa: CASSLKAGGSYNEQFF

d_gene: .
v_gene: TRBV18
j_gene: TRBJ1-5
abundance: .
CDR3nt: TGTGCCAGCTCCCAGGCCGGAGGGTATAGCAATCAGCCCCAGCATTTT
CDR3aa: CASSQAGGYSNQPQHF

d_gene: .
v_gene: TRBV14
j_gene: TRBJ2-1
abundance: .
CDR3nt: TGTGCCAGCAGCCGCAACTTACGGGGTGCTCACAATGAGCAGTTCTTC
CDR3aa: CASSRNLRGAHNEQFF

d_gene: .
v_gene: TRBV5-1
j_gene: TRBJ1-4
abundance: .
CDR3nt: TGCGCCAGCAGTCCGGGGGCAACTAATGAAAAACTGTTTTTT
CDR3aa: CASSPGATNEKLFF

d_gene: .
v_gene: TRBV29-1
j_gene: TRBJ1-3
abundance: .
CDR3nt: TGCAGCGTTGGCGGGGGGGTATCGGGAAACACCATATATTTT
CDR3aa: CSVGGGVSGNTIYF

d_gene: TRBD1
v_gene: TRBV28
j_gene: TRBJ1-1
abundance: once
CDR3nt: TGTGCCAGCATCTCCAGGGGGCGGGTCACTGAAGCTTTCTTT
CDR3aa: CASISRGRVTEAFF

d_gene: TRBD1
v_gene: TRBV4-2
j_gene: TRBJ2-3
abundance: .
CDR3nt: TGTGCCAGCAGCGAGGCAGGGGGTTCAGATACGCAGTATTTT
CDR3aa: CASSEAGGSDTQYF

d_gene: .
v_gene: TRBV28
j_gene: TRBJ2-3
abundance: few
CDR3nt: TGTGCCAGCAGCCGAGCGAGTAGACCAGATACGCAGTATTTT
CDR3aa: CASSRASRPDTQYF

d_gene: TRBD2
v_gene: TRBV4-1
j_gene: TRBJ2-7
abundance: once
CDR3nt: TGCGCCAGCAGCCGCCTAGGGGGACTAGCTCTCTACGAGCAGTACTTC
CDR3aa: CASSRLGGLALYEQYF

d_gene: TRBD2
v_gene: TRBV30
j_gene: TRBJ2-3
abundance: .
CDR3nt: TGTGCCTGGAGACCGACCGGGAGGGGGGTAGATACGCAGTATTTT
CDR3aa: CAWRPTGRGVDTQYF

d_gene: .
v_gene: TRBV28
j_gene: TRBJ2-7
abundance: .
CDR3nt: TGTGCCAGCAGTTCCGTAGAGCAGTACTTC
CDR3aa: CASSSVEQYF

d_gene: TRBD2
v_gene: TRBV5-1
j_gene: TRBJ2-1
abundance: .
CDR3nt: TGCGCCAGTCGGGAGGGCCTGTCCTCCTACAATGAGCAGTTCTTC
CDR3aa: CASREGLSSYNEQFF

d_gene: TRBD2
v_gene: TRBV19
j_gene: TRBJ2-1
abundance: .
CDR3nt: TGTGCCAGTAGTACGACGACTAGCGGGAGGGCCAGGGAGCAGTTCTTC
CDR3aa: CASSTTTSGRAREQFF

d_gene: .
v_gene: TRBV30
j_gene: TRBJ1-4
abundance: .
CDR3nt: TGTGCCTCCGGGACCGATACTGGGAGGGCTAATGAAAAACTGTTTTTT
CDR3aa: CASGTDTGRANEKLFF

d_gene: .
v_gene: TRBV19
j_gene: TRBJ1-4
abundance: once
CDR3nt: TGTGCCAGTAGTATAGGGACTGATGAAAAACTGTTTTTT
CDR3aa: CASSIGTDEKLFF

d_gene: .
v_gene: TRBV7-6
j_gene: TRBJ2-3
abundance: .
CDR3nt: TGTGCCAGCAGCCCAATTTCTCTAGCAGGCCCTCCAGATACGCAGTATTTT
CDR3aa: CASSPISLAGPPDTQYF

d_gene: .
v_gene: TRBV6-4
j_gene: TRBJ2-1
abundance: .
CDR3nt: TGTGCCAGCAGTGATGTCGGGAGTTCCTACAATGAGCAGTTCTTC
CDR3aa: CASSDVGSSYNEQFF

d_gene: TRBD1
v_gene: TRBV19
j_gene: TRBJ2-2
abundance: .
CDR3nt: TGTGCCAGTAGTGCCCAGGGGGCTATAGCCGGGGAGCTGTTTTTT
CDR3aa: CASSAQGAIAGELFF

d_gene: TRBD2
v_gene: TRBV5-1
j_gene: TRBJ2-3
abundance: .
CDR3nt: TGCGCCAGCAGACGGGGGACTAGCGACCTAGATACGCAGTATTTT
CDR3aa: CASRRGTSDLDTQYF

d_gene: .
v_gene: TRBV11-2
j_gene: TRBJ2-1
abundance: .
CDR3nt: TGTGCCAGCAGCTCATCACGGCCGCGGCGGGCACGAGACAATGAGCAGTTCTTC
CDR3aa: CASSSSRPRRARDNEQFF

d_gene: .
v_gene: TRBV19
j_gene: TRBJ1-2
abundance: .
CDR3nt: TGTGCCAGTATACCCGCCGGGAGCCCCAATGGCTATGGCTACACCTTC
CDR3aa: CASIPAGSPNGYGYTF

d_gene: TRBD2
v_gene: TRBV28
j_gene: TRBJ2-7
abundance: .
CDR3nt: TGTGCCAGCAGTCTCCGGGGACTAGCGGGAGGGACCTACGAGCAGTACTTC
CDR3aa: CASSLRGLAGGTYEQYF

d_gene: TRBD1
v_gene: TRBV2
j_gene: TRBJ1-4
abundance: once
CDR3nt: TGTGCCAGCAGTGATCACAGGGGGCTCATTGAAAAACTGTTTTTT
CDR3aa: CASSDHRGLIEKLFF

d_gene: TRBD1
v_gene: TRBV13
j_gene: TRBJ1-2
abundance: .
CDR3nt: TGTGCCAGTTCGGGACAGGGGGCGACCGGCTACACCTTC
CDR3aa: CASSGQGATGYTF

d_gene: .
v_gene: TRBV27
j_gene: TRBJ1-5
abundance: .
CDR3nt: TGTGCCAGCAGTCCTTACAGTAGCAATCAGCCCCAGCATTTT
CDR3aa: CASSPYSSNQPQHF

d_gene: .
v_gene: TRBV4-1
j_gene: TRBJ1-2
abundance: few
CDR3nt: TGCGCCAGCAGCCAAGGTGTTGGAGGGGTGAACTATGGCTACACCTTC
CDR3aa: CASSQGVGGVNYGYTF

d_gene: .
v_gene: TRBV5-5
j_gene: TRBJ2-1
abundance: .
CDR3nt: TGTGCCAGCAGCGTAGCGGAACCTTCCTACAATGAGCAGTTCTTC
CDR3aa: CASSVAEPSYNEQFF

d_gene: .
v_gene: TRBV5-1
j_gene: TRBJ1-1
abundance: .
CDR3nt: TGCGCCAGCAGCTTGGAGGGTGGGGGGACTGAAGCTTTCTTT
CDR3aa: CASSLEGGGTEAFF

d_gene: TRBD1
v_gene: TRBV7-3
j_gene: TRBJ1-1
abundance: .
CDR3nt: TGTGCCAGCAGCGAAGACAGGGGCGCTGTTGAAGCTTTCTTT
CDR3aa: CASSEDRGAVEAFF

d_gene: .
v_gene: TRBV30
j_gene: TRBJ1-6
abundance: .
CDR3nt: TGTGCCTGCCCCCGCGCGGGAGGCGAAGTGTCCCTCCACTTT
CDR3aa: CACPRAGGEVSLHF

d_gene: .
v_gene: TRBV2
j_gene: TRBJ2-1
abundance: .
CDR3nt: TGTGCCAGCAGTGAGCGGAACTACAATGAGCAGTTCTTC
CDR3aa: CASSERNYNEQFF

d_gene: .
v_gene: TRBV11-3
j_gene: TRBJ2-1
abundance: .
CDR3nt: TGTGCCAGCAGCGGTACAACAGGGGGGGGACGCAATGAGCAGTTCTTC
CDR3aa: CASSGTTGGGRNEQFF

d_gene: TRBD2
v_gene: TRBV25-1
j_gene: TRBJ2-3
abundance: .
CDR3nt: TGTGCCAGCAGTGAATATGGGGCGGGAGCGGCAGATACGCAGTATTTT
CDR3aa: CASSEYGAGAADTQYF

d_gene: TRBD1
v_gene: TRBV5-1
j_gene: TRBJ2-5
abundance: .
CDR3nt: TGCGCCAGCAGCTTGGGGGACAGGGGAGAGACCCAGTACTTC
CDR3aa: CASSLGDRGETQYF

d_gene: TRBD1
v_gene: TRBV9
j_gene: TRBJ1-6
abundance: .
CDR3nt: TGTGCCAGCAGCGTTCGGACAGGGTCTTCACCCCTCCACTTT
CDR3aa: CASSVRTGSSPLHF

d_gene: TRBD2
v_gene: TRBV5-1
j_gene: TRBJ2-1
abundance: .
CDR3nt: TGCGCCAGCAGACTCGTGGGGGGGTCCTACAATGAGCAGTTCTTC
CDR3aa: CASRLVGGSYNEQFF